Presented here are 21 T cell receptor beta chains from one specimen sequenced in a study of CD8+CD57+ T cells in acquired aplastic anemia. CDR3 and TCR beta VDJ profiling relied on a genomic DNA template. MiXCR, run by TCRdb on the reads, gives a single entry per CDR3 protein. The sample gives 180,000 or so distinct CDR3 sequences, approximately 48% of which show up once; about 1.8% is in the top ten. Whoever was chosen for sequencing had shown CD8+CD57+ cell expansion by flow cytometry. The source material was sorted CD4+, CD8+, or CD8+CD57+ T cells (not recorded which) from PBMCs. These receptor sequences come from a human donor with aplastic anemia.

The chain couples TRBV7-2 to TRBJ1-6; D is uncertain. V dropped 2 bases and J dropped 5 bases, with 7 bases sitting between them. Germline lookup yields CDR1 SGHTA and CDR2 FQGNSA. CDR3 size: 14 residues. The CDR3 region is CASSLLNHNSPLHF. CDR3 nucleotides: TGTGCCAGCAGCTTACTTAATCATAATTCACCCCTCCACTTT.

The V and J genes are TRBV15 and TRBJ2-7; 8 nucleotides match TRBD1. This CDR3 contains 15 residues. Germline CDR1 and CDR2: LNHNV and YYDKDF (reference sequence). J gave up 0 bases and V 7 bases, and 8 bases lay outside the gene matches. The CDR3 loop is CATTVFGTGSYEQYF. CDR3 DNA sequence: TGTGCCACCACCGTCTTCGGGACAGGCTCCTACGAGCAGTACTTC.

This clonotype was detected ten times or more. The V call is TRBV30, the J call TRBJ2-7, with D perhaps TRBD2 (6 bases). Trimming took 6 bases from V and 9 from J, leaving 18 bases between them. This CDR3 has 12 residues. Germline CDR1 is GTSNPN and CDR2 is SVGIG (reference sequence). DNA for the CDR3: TGTGCCTGCCCCGCCCCGAACGGGGGGCAGTACTTC. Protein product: CACPAPNGGQYF.

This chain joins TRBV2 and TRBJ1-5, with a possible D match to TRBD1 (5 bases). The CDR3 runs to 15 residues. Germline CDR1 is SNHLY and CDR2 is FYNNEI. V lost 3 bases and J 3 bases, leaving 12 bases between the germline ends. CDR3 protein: CASSELGGVNQPQHF. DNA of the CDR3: TGTGCCAGCAGTGAGTTAGGAGGGGTCAATCAGCCCCAGCATTTT.

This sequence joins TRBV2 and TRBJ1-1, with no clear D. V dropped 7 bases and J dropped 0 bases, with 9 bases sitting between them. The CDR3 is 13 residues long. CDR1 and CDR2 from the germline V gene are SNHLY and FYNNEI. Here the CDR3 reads CASMKGLNTEAFF. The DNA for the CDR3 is TGTGCCAGCATGAAGGGATTGAACACTGAAGCTTTCTTT.

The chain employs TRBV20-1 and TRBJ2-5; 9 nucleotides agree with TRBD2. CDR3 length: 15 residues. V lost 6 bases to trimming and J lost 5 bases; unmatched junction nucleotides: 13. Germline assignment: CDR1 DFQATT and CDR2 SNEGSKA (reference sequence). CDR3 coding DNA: TGCAGTGCCCCAGGGCCGGGACTAGCAACGGAGACCCAGTACTTC. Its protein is CSAPGPGLATETQYF.

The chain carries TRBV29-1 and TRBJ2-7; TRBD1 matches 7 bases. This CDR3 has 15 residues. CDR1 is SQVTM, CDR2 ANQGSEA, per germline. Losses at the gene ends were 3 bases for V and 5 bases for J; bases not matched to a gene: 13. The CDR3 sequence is CSVETSGQRSDEQYF. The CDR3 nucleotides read TGCAGCGTTGAGACTTCGGGACAGCGCTCGGACGAGCAGTACTTC.

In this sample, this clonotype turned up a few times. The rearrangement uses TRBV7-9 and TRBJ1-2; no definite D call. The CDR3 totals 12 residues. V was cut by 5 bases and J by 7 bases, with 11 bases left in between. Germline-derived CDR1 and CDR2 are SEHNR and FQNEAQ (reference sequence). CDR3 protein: CASSTNSIGYTF. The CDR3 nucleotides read TGTGCCAGCAGCACCAATTCGATTGGCTACACCTTC. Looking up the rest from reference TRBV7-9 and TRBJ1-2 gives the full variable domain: DTGVSQNPRHKITKRGQNVTFRCDPISEHNRLYWYRQTLGQGPEFLTYFQNEAQLEKSRLLSDRFSAERPKGSFSTLEIQRTEQGDSAMYLCASSTNSIGYTFGSGTRLTVV.

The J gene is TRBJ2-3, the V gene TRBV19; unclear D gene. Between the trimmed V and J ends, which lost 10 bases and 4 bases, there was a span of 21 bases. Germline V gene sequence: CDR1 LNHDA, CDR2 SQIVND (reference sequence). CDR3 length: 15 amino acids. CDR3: CATKNMASLPDTQYF. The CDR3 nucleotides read TGTGCCACCAAAAACATGGCGAGTCTTCCAGATACGCAGTATTTT.

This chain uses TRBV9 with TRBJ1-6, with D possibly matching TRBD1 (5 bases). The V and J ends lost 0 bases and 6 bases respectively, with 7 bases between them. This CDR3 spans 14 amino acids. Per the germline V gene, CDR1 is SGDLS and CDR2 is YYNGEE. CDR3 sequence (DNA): TGTGCCAGCAGCGTAGTGGGGGTTAATTCACCCCTCCACTTT. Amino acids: CASSVVGVNSPLHF.

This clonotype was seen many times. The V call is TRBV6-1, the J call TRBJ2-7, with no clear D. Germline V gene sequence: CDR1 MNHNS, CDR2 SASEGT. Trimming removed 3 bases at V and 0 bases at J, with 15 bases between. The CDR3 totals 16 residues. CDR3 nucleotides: TGTGCCAGCAGTGATAACGGCAGCCGAACCTCCTACGAGCAGTACTTC. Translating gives CASSDNGSRTSYEQYF.

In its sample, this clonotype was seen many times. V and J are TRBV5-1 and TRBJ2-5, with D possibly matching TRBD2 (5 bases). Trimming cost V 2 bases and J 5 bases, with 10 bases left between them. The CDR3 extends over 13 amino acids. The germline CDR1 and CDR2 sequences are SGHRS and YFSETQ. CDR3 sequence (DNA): TGCGCCAGCAGCTTTGACGGGGTTGAGACCCAGTACTTC. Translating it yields CASSFDGVETQYF. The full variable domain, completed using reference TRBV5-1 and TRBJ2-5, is KAGVTQTPRYLIKTRGQQVTLSCSPISGHRSVSWYQQTPGQGLQFLFEYFSETQRNKGNFPGRFSGRQFSNSRSEMNVSTLELGDSALYLCASSFDGVETQYFGPGTRLLVL.

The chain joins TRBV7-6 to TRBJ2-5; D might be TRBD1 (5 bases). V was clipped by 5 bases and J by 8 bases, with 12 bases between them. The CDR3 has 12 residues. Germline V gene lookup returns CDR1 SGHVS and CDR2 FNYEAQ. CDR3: CASSLGAGTQYF. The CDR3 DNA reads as TGTGCCAGCAGCCTAGGGGCAGGAACCCAGTACTTC.

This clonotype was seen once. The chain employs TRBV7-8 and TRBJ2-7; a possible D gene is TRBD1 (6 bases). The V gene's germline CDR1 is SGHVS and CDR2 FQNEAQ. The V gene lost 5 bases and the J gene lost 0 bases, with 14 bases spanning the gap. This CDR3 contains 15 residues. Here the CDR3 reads CASSQGQSSSYEQYF. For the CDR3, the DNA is TGTGCCAGCAGCCAAGGACAGTCGAGCTCCTACGAGCAGTACTTC.

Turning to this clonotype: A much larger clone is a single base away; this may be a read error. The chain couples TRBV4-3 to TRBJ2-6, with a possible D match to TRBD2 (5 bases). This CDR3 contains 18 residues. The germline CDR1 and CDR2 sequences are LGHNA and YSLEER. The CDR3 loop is CASGQEGTLSSGANVLTF. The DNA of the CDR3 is TGCGCCAGCGGCCAAGAGGGTACCTTGAGCTCTGGGGCCAACGTCCTGACTTTC.

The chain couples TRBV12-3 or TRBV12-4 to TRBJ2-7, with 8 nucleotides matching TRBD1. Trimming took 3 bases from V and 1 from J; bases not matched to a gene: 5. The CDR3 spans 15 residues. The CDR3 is CASSFGQGRSYEQYF. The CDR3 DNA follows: TGTGCCAGCAGTTTCGGACAGGGTCGGTCCTACGAGCAGTACTTC.

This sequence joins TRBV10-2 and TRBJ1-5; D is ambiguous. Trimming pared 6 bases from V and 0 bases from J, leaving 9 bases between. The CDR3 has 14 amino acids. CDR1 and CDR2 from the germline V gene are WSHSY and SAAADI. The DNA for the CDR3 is TGCGCCAGCAGGGGATGGAGTAGCAATCAGCCCCAGCATTTT. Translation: CASRGWSSNQPQHF.

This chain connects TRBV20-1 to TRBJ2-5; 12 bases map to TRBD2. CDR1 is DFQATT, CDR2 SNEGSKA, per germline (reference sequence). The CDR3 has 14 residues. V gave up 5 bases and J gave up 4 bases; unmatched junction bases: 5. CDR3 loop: CSAPTSGSRETQYF. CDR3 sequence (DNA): TGCAGTGCTCCGACTAGCGGGAGTAGAGAGACCCAGTACTTC.

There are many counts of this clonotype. The CDR3 DNA is TGTGCCAGTAACTCAGAGCTCTATGGCTACACCTTC. It translates to CASNSELYGYTF. The chain combines TRBV6-1 with TRBJ1-2; D remains ambiguous. Germline V gives CDR1 MNHNS, CDR2 SASEGT. The CDR3 loop spans 12 amino acids. Trimming shortened V by 9 bases and J by 4 bases, and 12 bases separated the two germline ends.

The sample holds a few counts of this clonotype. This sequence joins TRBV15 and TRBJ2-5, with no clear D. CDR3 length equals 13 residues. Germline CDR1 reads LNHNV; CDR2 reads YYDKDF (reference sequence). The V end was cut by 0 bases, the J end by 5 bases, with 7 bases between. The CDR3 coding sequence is TGTGCCACCAGCAGAGACGAGAAGGAGACCCAGTACTTC. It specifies CATSRDEKETQYF. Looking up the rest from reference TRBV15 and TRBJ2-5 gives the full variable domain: DAMVIQNPRYQVTQFGKPVTLSCSQTLNHNVMYWYQQKSSQAPKLLFHYYDKDFNNEADTPDNFQSRRPNTSFCFLDIRSPGLGDTAMYLCATSRDEKETQYFGPGTRLLVL.

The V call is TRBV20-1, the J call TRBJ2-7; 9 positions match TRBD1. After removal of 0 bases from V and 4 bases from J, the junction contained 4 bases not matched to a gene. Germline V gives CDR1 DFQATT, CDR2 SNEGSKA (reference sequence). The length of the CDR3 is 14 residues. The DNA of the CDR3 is TGCAGTGCTAGAGACCGGGACAGGGTTTACGAGCAGTACTTC. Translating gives CSARDRDRVYEQYF.